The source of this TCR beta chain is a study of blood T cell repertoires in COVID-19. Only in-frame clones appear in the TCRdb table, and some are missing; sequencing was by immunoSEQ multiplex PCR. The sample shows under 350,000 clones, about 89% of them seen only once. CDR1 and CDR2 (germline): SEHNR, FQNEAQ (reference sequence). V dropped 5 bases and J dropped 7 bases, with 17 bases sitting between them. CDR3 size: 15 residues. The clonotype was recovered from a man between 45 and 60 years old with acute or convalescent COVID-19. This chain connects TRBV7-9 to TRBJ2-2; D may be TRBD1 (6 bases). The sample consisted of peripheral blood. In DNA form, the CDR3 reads TGTGCCAGCAGCCAGGGGAATATTAATCTCGGGGAGCTGTTTTTT. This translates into CASSQGNINLGELFF.